One sample yielded the 20 T cell receptor beta chains listed below, sequenced in a study of blood T cell repertoires in COVID-19. Sequencing used immunoSEQ multiplex PCR; TCRdb keeps in-frame clones, though not all of them. Of about 170,000 clones in the sample, about 90% were seen once. Sequencing input: peripheral blood. These receptors originate from a man aged 25-45 years with COVID-19, enrolled during active disease.

The chain combines TRBV27 with TRBJ1-2; TRBD1 aligns across 7 bases. There are 14 residues in the CDR3. Germline V lookup: CDR1 MNHEY, CDR2 SMNVEV (reference sequence). Germline trimming cut 5 bases from V and 4 bases from J; bases unmatched to any gene: 7. The CDR3 bases are TGTGCCAGCAGTCAGACAGGGCTCGGCTATGGCTACACCTTC. This encodes CASSQTGLGYGYTF.

The chain couples TRBV4-1 to TRBJ1-3; possible D gene TRBD1, 5 bases. The CDR3 contains 16 residues. Between the trimmed V and J ends, which lost 4 bases and 5 bases, there was a span of 18 bases. CDR1 and CDR2 (germline): MGHRA, YSYEKL. The CDR3 region has the DNA TGCGCCAGCAGCCTCTTAGGCCTATCAGGGAGAAACACCATATATTTT. Translated, it gives CASSLLGLSGRNTIYF.

The V and J genes are TRBV5-4 and TRBJ1-1; D unclear. CDR3 length: 16 amino acids. Trimming cost V 5 bases and J 1 base, with 18 bases left between them. Looked up from germline, CDR1 is SGHNT and CDR2 is YYREEE (reference sequence). The CDR3 nucleotides are TGTGCCAGCAGGTTTGGAGGCGACGGAACGAACACTGAAGCTTTCTTT. It codes for CASRFGGDGTNTEAFF.

The rearrangement uses TRBV24-1 and TRBJ2-1; 11 nucleotides agree with TRBD2. The ends lost 11 bases at V and 2 bases at J; junction bases unmatched: 19. Looked up from germline, CDR1 is KGHDR and CDR2 is SFDVKD. This CDR3 contains 19 residues. The CDR3 loop reads CAIAPGPPRLAGTYNEQFF. In DNA form, the CDR3 reads TGTGCCATCGCACCGGGCCCACCGCGACTAGCGGGGACCTACAATGAGCAGTTCTTC.

This chain links TRBV7-2 with TRBJ2-3; D not resolved. The germline V gene encodes CDR1 SGHTA and CDR2 FQGNSA. The V gene lost 5 bases and the J gene lost 1 base, with 7 bases spanning the gap. The CDR3 extends over 13 amino acids. CDR3 coding DNA: TGTGCCAGCAGCGTCTATGGCACAGATACGCAGTATTTT. Protein sequence: CASSVYGTDTQYF.

The chain has TRBV6-4 and TRBJ1-1, with D unresolved. The length of the CDR3 is 13 residues. Germline lookup yields CDR1 MRHNA and CDR2 SNTAGT. Trimming removed 3 bases from V and 1 base from J, with 6 bases in between. Written as DNA, the CDR3 is TGTGCCAGCAGTGAATCAGAGAACACTGAAGCTTTCTTT. It encodes CASSESENTEAFF.

V and J are TRBV5-1 and TRBJ1-2, with D uncertain. V was cut by 2 bases and J by 3 bases, with 5 bases left in between. The CDR3 consists of 12 residues. The germline CDR1 and CDR2 sequences are SGHRS and YFSETQ. The chain's CDR3 is CASSFPDYGYTF. In DNA, the CDR3 is TGCGCCAGCAGCTTCCCTGACTATGGCTACACCTTC. The variable domain in full, completed from reference TRBV5-1 and TRBJ1-2, reads KAGVTQTPRYLIKTRGQQVTLSCSPISGHRSVSWYQQTPGQGLQFLFEYFSETQRNKGNFPGRFSGRQFSNSRSEMNVSTLELGDSALYLCASSFPDYGYTFGSGTRLTVV.

The chain uses TRBV4-3 and TRBJ2-6; perhaps TRBD1 as D (6 bases). Between the trimmed V and J ends, which lost 0 bases and 0 bases, there was a span of 15 bases. This CDR3 is 19 amino acids long. Germline V lookup: CDR1 LGHNA, CDR2 YSLEER. As DNA, the CDR3 is TGCGCCAGCAGCCAAGAGGCAGGGGCTCTTCCCTCTGGGGCCAACGTCCTGACTTTC. Translating gives CASSQEAGALPSGANVLTF.

The gene calls are TRBV5-8 and TRBJ2-7, with D perhaps matching TRBD2 (7 bases). The length of the CDR3 is 13 residues. The V end was cut by 10 bases, the J end by 2 bases, with 16 bases between. Germline V gene lookup returns CDR1 SGHTS and CDR2 YDEGEE. The CDR3 coding sequence is TGTGCCGGGAGGGGGGCCTGGACCTACGAGCAGTACTTC. Translated, it gives CAGRGAWTYEQYF.

This clone was seen once. The chain employs TRBV19 and TRBJ1-5, with D hard to call. Germline CDR1 reads LNHDA; CDR2 reads SQIVND (reference sequence). Trimming took 4 bases from V and 0 from J, leaving 13 bases between them. The CDR3 runs 16 residues. CDR3 loop: CASSNPTGISNQPQHF. The CDR3 DNA follows: TGTGCCAGTAGTAACCCCACCGGGATTAGCAATCAGCCCCAGCATTTT.

This clone was seen just once. This rearrangement joins TRBV4-3 to TRBJ2-2, with TRBD2 matching 10 bases. This CDR3 is 17 amino acids long. The germline V gene encodes CDR1 LGHNA and CDR2 YSLEER. The V segment lost 1 base and the J segment 4 bases; nucleotides outside the gene matches: 6. CDR3 nucleotides: TGCGCCAGCAGCCAAGGGCTAGCGGGAGTCGGCACCGGGGAGCTGTTTTTT. Residues: CASSQGLAGVGTGELFF.

V usage is TRBV7-2 and J usage is TRBJ1-2; unclear D gene. The CDR3 consists of 13 residues. Trimming cost V 7 bases and J 4 bases, with 13 bases left between them. Germline values: CDR1 SGHTA, CDR2 FQGNSA. The CDR3 protein is CASTDSRGYGYTF. Written as DNA, the CDR3 is TGTGCCAGCACTGACTCTCGGGGCTATGGCTACACCTTC.

This chain links TRBV5-1 with TRBJ1-5, with D tentatively TRBD1 (5 bases). The CDR3 is made up of 15 amino acids. Per the germline V gene, CDR1 is SGHRS and CDR2 is YFSETQ. V dropped 0 bases and J dropped 2 bases, with 9 bases sitting between them. CDR3 in DNA: TGCGCCAGCAGCTTGGCAGGGTACGGCAATCAGCCCCAGCATTTT. Residues: CASSLAGYGNQPQHF.

The chain recombines TRBV15 with TRBJ1-5; D not certain. Trimming took 9 bases from V and 3 from J, leaving 12 bases between them. Germline CDR1 and CDR2: LNHNV and YYDKDF (reference sequence). The CDR3 consists of 13 residues. The CDR3 is CATSAGFNQPQHF. CDR3 nucleotide sequence: TGTGCCACTTCCGCAGGCTTCAATCAGCCCCAGCATTTT.

This clone was counted only a few times. This chain links TRBV2 with TRBJ2-5; TRBD1 might be the D (6 bases). The V gene's germline CDR1 is SNHLY and CDR2 FYNNEI. Trimming pared 6 bases from V and 4 bases from J, leaving 18 bases between. This CDR3 comprises 15 residues. The CDR3 region is CASSGQPSRTETQYF. In nucleotides, the CDR3 is TGTGCCAGCAGCGGACAGCCCTCTCGGACAGAGACCCAGTACTTC.

The chain employs TRBV4-1 and TRBJ2-1, with 9 bases aligning to TRBD1. The CDR3 has 16 residues. The V and J ends lost 5 bases and 8 bases, in that order; junction bases with no gene match: 13. Germline CDR1 and CDR2: MGHRA and YSYEKL. In DNA, the CDR3 is TGCGCCAGCAGCGAAGGGGGGACAGGGTACGTCCATGAGCAGTTCTTC. Residues: CASSEGGTGYVHEQFF.

V and J are TRBV7-2 and TRBJ2-3, with 9 bases that match TRBD2. V gave up 2 bases and J gave up 6 bases; unmatched junction bases: 12. The CDR3 covers 17 residues. CDR1 and CDR2 from the germline V gene are SGHTA and FQGNSA. DNA of the CDR3: TGTGCCAGCAGCTTAAATCGCGGGGGGGGGCCATGGGATACGCAGTATTTT. It codes for CASSLNRGGGPWDTQYF.

The chain carries TRBV5-1 and TRBJ1-1, with 7 positions matching TRBD1. The J segment lost 0 bases and the V segment lost 2 bases, leaving 4 bases of the junction unmatched. Germline V CDR1 and CDR2: SGHRS, YFSETQ. The CDR3 is 15 amino acids. DNA of the CDR3: TGCGCCAGCAGCTTAAGGGGGCCCATGAACACTGAAGCTTTCTTT. This encodes CASSLRGPMNTEAFF.

This sequence joins TRBV7-9 and TRBJ1-1; D unclear. The CDR3 totals 16 residues. Deletions cut 3 bases from V and 0 bases from J, with 14 bases between. Looked up from germline, CDR1 is SEHNR and CDR2 is FQNEAQ (reference sequence). This chain's CDR3 is CASSLTPQLLNTEAFF. CDR3 nucleotides: TGTGCCAGCAGCTTGACACCACAGCTACTGAACACTGAAGCTTTCTTT.

The rearrangement uses TRBV5-4 and TRBJ2-7; tentative D call: TRBD1 (6 bases). V lost 0 bases, J lost 1 base, and 11 bases lay in between. This CDR3 comprises 15 residues. Germline V gives CDR1 SGHNT, CDR2 YYREEE (reference sequence). Here the CDR3 reads CASSLDPTGSYEQYF. CDR3 bases: TGTGCCAGCAGCTTGGATCCTACAGGGTCCTACGAGCAGTACTTC.